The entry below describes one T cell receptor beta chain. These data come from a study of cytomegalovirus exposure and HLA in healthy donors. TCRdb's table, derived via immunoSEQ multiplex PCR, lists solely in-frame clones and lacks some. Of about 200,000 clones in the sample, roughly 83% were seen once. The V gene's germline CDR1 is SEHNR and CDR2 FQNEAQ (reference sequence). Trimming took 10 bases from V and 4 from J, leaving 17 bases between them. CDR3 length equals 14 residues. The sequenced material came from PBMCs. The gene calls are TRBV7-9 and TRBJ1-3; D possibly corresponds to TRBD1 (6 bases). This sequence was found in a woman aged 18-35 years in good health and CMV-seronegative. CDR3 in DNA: TGTGCCATCCGAACAGGGCTAGGAGGAAACACCATATATTTT. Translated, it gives CAIRTGLGGNTIYF.